This record covers a single T cell receptor (beta chain). The antigen is undetermined. The sample belongs to a study of blood T cells in healthy people across ages. In the study overall: Roughly one uniquely barcoded beta molecule per two T cells was captured. Notes on the study in general: Donor CMV status, an unknown factor, possibly confounded changes in expanded clonotypes.

Whenever a sample was processed, at least 6.5 million PBMCs were isolated. Through a sample-barcoded 5' primer and a J-beta primer mix, a second PCR was run for roughly 6 to 11 cycles. TCRdb itself ran the 5' RACE reads through MiXCR, one entry per CDR3 protein. This table has 1.5 million to 2 million distinct CDR3 sequences, 28% appearing once. The CDR3 length is 15 residues. Germline V CDR1 and CDR2: SGDLS, YYNGEE. The germline V and J ends were trimmed by 3 bases and 7 bases, with 16 bases remaining between them. Sequenced sample: blood. This chain joins TRBV9 and TRBJ2-2; TRBD1 might be the D (6 bases). This clonotype was obtained from a woman under 40 in good health. This CDR3 is CASSGTRTANGELFF. The CDR3 region has the DNA TGTGCCAGCAGCGGAACTCGGACAGCTAACGGGGAGCTGTTTTTT. The complete variable domain, with remaining parts taken from reference TRBV9 and TRBJ2-2, reads DSGVTQTPKHLITATGQRVTLRCSPRSGDLSVYWYQQSLDQGLQFLIQYYNGEERAKGNILERFSAQQFPDLHSELNLSSLELGDSALYFCASSGTRTANGELFFGEGSRLTVL.